The T cell receptor (beta chain) described here comes from a study of response to subunit inactivated influenza vaccine (dated by TCRdb to between 2018 and 2020). Regarding the study in general: Deep quantitative profiling of the T cell receptor repertoire was used in the study to follow responses to a trivalent subunit inactivated influenza vaccine.

CDR1 and CDR2 were assigned from the germline V gene as SGHRS and YFSETQ. CDR3 length: 15 amino acids, cysteine to phenylalanine. The CDR3 DNA has 45 bases and is translated from base 1. A word on this clonotype: It lacks a known antigen. A read error may be the cause here, since a much bigger clone is one base away.

General findings and caveats noted by the study authors: The authors suggested that each seasonal influenza vaccination may recruit only a limited number of new T cells.

The time point label here, explained by the study, means: approximately 47 days after influenza vaccine administration. Library construction relied on RT-PCR. Instrument used: Illumina HiSeq 2500. TCRdb cleaned the public reads at Q25 with fastp, built clones with MiXCR and kept in-frame beta chains. Rows are combined by CDR3 protein, so each entry shows the most common genes and DNA. This sample gives 430,000 or so distinct CDR3 sequences in total; around 9.9% of them show up just once. Roughly 12% of the sample lies in the top ten. The TCR sequence derives from a man aged 45-65 years who received an inactivated influenza vaccine. Donor details come from another sample of the same person, matched by shared clones. This sequence uses TRBV5-1 and TRBJ2-7, and 12 junction bases match TRBD1. The sequenced sample was PBMCs from blood, obtained 35 to 45 days after vaccination. The DNA sequence is as follows: TGCGCCAGCAGCTTGAAGGGACAGGGGGCCTCCGAGCACTACTTC. This gives the protein CASSLKGQGASEHYF.